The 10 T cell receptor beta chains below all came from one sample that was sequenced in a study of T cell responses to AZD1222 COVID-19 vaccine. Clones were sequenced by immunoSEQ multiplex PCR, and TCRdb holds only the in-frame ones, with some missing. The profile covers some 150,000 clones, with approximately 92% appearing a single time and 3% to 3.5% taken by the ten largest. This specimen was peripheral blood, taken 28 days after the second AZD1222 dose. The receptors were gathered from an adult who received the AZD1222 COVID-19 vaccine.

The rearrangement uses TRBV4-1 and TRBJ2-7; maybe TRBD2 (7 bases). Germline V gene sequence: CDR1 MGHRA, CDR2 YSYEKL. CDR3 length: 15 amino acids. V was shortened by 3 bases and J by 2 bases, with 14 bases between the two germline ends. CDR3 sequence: CASSQTAGHTYEQYF. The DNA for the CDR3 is TGCGCCAGCAGCCAGACAGCGGGACATACCTACGAGCAGTACTTC.

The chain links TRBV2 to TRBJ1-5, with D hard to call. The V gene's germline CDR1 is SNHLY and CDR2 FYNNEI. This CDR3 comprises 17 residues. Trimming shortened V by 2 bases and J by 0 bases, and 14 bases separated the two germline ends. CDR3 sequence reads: CASSERPEAYSNQPQHF. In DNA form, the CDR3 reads TGTGCCAGCAGTGAAAGGCCAGAAGCTTATAGCAATCAGCCCCAGCATTTT.

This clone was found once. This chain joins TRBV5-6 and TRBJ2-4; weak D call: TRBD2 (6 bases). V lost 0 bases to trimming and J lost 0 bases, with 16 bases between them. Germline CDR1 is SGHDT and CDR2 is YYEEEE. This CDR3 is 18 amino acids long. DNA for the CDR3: TGTGCCAGCAGCTTGGGATCAGGGACTTTACTAGCCAAAAACATTCAGTACTTC. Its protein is CASSLGSGTLLAKNIQYF.

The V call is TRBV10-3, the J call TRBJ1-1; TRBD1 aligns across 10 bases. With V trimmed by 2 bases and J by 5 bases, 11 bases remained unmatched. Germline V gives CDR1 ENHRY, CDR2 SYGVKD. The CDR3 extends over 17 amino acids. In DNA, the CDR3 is TGTGCCATCAGTGAGCCCGGGACAGGGGAGGATGGTACTGAAGCTTTCTTT. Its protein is CAISEPGTGEDGTEAFF.

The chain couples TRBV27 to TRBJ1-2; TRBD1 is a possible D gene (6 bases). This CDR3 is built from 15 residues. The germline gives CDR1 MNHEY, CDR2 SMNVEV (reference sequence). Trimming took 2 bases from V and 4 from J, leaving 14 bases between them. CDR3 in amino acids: CASSLKGERSYGYTF. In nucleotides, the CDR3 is TGTGCCAGCAGTTTAAAGGGGGAACGCTCCTATGGCTACACCTTC.

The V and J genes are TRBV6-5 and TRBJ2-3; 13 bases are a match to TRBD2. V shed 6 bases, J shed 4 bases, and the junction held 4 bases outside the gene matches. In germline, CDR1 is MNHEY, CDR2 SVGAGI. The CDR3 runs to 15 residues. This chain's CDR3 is CASRRTSGSADTQYF. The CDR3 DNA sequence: TGTGCCAGCAGGCGGACTAGCGGGAGTGCAGATACGCAGTATTTT.

The CDR3 sequence is CASSPLQSTSYNEQFF. The CDR3 bases are TGTGCCAGCTCACCACTCCAATCCACCTCCTACAATGAGCAGTTCTTC. This chain joins TRBV18 and TRBJ2-1, with no clear D. The germline V gene encodes CDR1 KGHSH and CDR2 LQKENI. CDR3 length: 16 residues. V was shortened by 1 base and J by 0 bases, with 10 bases between the two germline ends.

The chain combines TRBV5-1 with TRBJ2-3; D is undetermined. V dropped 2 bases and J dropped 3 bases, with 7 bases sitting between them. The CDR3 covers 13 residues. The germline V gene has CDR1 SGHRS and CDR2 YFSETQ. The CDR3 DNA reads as TGCGCCAGCAGCTTTAGTGAGACAGATACGCAGTATTTT. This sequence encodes CASSFSETDTQYF.

The CDR3 loop is CASSWVARTKANYGYTF. The CDR3 DNA reads TGTGCCAGCAGTTGGGTAGCCCGGACAAAGGCTAACTATGGCTACACCTTC. This chain links TRBV28 with TRBJ1-2; D is possibly TRBD1 (5 bases). The CDR3 length is 17 residues. CDR1 MDHEN and CDR2 SYDVKM come from the germline V gene. V was cut by 4 bases and J by 0 bases, with 18 bases left in between.

The CDR3 is CASSPDTGPNSPLHF. CDR3 nucleotides: TGTGCCAGCAGTCCTGACACAGGACCTAATTCACCCCTCCACTTT. The V gene is TRBV6-1, the J gene TRBJ1-6; perhaps TRBD1 as D (5 bases). Germline assignment: CDR1 MNHNS and CDR2 SASEGT. The length of the CDR3 is 15 residues. Trimming cost V 5 bases and J 6 bases, with 14 bases left between them.